This is a list of T cell receptor beta chains from one sample in a study of monozygotic twins with inflammatory bowel disease. One entry per CDR3 protein, without DNA, is what TCRdb gives after re-calling the 5' RACE reads. This repertoire includes 350,000 to 400,000 distinct CDR3 sequences. Input material: blood. The receptors come from a human donor with ulcerative colitis or Crohn's disease, or a healthy co-twin of an affected twin (not recorded which). Each CDR3 is given with its conserved first and last residue. Fields, in order: V gene, J gene, CDR3 protein.

TRBV7-8,TRBJ2-5,CASSSWGGETQYF
TRBV27,TRBJ2-7,CASRGVEGRSYEQYF
TRBV7-3,TRBJ2-3,CASSPQQTSTDTQYF
TRBV5-1,TRBJ2-3,CASSSWDTVTDTQYF
TRBV27,TRBJ2-7,CASSLSRAGGYEQYF
TRBV24-1,TRBJ2-7,CATRRTGSYEQYF
TRBV20-1,TRBJ1-1,CSARDPKSQGTEAFF
TRBV6-1,TRBJ2-5,CASSGNGAQETQYF
TRBV29-1,TRBJ1-5,CSVETGTGGNQPQHF
TRBV20-1,TRBJ1-5,CSAGNSNQPQHF
TRBV4-3,TRBJ2-7,CASSPEIVSSYEQYF
TRBV4-2,TRBJ1-1,CASSQEGGVYTEAFF
TRBV29-1,TRBJ2-1,CSVDRGVSYNEQFF
TRBV11-2,TRBJ2-2,CASSRRTSGVFRAGTGELFF
TRBV7-9,TRBJ1-1,CASSSRQGEAFF
TRBV7-2,TRBJ2-7,CASIHSTGTYEQYF
TRBV2,TRBJ2-7,CAIEVSDRGVYEQYF
TRBV5-4,TRBJ2-7,CASSSDRHLPYEQYF
TRBV7-2,TRBJ1-5,CASSLARGTGDQPQHF
TRBV4-2,TRBJ1-6,CASSQETRTSYNSPLHF
TRBV6-5,TRBJ2-5,CASRQGGGETQYF
TRBV12-3/TRBV12-4,TRBJ2-1,CASSLRSGANEQFF
TRBV5-6,TRBJ1-5,CASSLWGFNQPQHF
TRBV20-1,TRBJ1-1,CSARAGAVNTEAFF
TRBV12-3/TRBV12-4,TRBJ1-5,CASRQTLAVPQHF
TRBV27,TRBJ1-5,CATGQGMGSNQPQHF
TRBV20-1,TRBJ1-2,CSARDSPGQDDDYYGYTF
TRBV5-1,TRBJ2-3,CASSLVASGISDTQYF
TRBV2,TRBJ2-7,CASSPVIAGGSYEQYF
TRBV18,TRBJ1-1,CASSNTGFDTEAFF
TRBV5-6,TRBJ2-2,CASGPINYAGELFF
TRBV5-1,TRBJ1-4,CASSSNEKLFF
TRBV6-2/TRBV6-3,TRBJ2-7,CASRQDPGQGVHEQYF
TRBV3-1,TRBJ1-5,CASSHQGSQPQHF
TRBV6-2/TRBV6-3,TRBJ2-5,CASSYSGLRETQYF
TRBV7-8,TRBJ2-7,CASSSGTGGTSYEQYF
TRBV19,TRBJ1-4,CASSIREKLFF
TRBV6-2/TRBV6-3,TRBJ2-5,CASSYPPRLAGELQETQYF
TRBV7-9,TRBJ1-2,CASSLVGQPDGYIF
TRBV12-3/TRBV12-4,TRBJ2-1,CASKREQGLSYNEQFF
TRBV6-5,TRBJ1-3,CASSYPGSSGNTIYF
TRBV20-1,TRBJ2-7,CSVPTTGPSYEQYF
TRBV12-3/TRBV12-4,TRBJ1-2,CASSNARGRYGYTF
TRBV20-1,TRBJ2-7,CSARDERGLRYEQYF
TRBV5-1,TRBJ1-5,CASSPPNGSNQPQHF
TRBV20-1,TRBJ2-7,CSAPLLGIGKSEQYF
TRBV7-6,TRBJ1-4,CASSPNRGTNEKLFF
TRBV11-1,TRBJ2-1,CASSLPRQGVHNEQFF
TRBV5-1,TRBJ2-7,CASRFNREGSYEQYF
TRBV7-8,TRBJ1-1,CASSPSQGNTEAFF
TRBV15,TRBJ1-2,CATSRAANYEVYGYTF
TRBV24-1,TRBJ2-1,CATSDPRDRGSVEQFF
TRBV29-1,TRBJ1-1,CSVEEGPGTEAFF
TRBV6-5,TRBJ2-3,CASSVLERGGGDTQYF
TRBV4-3,TRBJ1-2,CASSQGPVGYTF
TRBV3-1,TRBJ1-1,CASSQGYTEAFF
TRBV18,TRBJ2-2,CASRLGTNTGELFF
TRBV5-6,TRBJ1-1,CASSTRQGTYTEAFF
TRBV15,TRBJ2-6,CATSGIGTAASGANVLTF
TRBV6-5,TRBJ2-1,CASSYLTSGGDNEQFF